Listed here are 25 T cell receptor beta chains from one sample, sequenced in a study of shared T cell receptors in the human thymus. Here immunoSEQ multiplex PCR was the method, and the copy in TCRdb shows in-frame clones only, minus some. The sample shows approximately 760,000 clones, 75% to 90% of them seen only once. These data also featured in a second study, about human thymus T cells.

The material sequenced was thymocytes. The source is a girl in the first two years of life with a congenital heart defect.

The chain combines TRBV11-2 with TRBJ1-2, with D tentatively TRBD1 (6 bases). The CDR3 runs 14 residues. Germline V gives CDR1 SGHAT, CDR2 FQNNGV. Trimming took off 3 bases at V and 7 bases at J, with 15 bases between the two ends. The CDR3, as DNA: TGTGCCAGCAGCTTTCCTCCAGGGGATCGTGGCTACACCTTC. Its protein is CASSFPPGDRGYTF.

The rearrangement links TRBV7-2 to TRBJ1-2; D remains unclear. CDR1 SGHTA and CDR2 FQGNSA come from the germline V gene. The ends were cut back, 3 bases at V and 8 bases at J, with 10 bases in the middle. There are 12 residues in the CDR3. The CDR3: CASSFGCGGYTF. In nucleotides, the CDR3 is TGTGCCAGCAGCTTTGGGTGCGGGGGCTACACCTTC.

The V gene is TRBV5-6, the J gene TRBJ2-5; maybe TRBD2 (7 bases). The better agreement between TRBJ2-7 and the DNA end casts doubt on the J call. Germline V gene sequence: CDR1 SGHDT, CDR2 YYEEEE. The CDR3 runs to 16 residues. The CDR3 DNA reads TGTGCCAGCAGCTTGTGGGGGGGGGACATCCAGTACGAGCAGTACTTC. Translated: CASSLWGGDIQYEQYF.

The rearrangement joins TRBV5-5 to TRBJ2-7; 7 nucleotides match TRBD2. Germline values: CDR1 SGHKS, CDR2 YYEKEE (reference sequence). V trimming: 3 bases; J trimming: 3 bases; junction bases outside the gene matches: 9. The CDR3 totals 15 residues. CDR3 residues: CASSSRMGGNYEQYF. In nucleotides, the CDR3 is TGTGCCAGCAGCTCCCGTATGGGGGGGAACTACGAGCAGTACTTC.

The chain joins TRBV15 to TRBJ2-1, with 7 positions matching TRBD1. Germline trimming cut 0 bases from V and 6 bases from J; bases unmatched to any gene: 14. The CDR3 extends over 18 amino acids. Germline-derived CDR1 and CDR2 are LNHNV and YYDKDF (reference sequence). The DNA of the CDR3 is TGTGCCACCAGCAGAGATCAAGGGACAGAAGTTTCAAGCAATGAGCAGTTCTTC. The encoded protein is CATSRDQGTEVSSNEQFF.

The rearrangement links TRBV2 to TRBJ1-5, with a tentative D call TRBD1 (6 bases). This CDR3 region has 14 residues. Germline V gives CDR1 SNHLY, CDR2 FYNNEI. V shed 4 bases and J shed 5 bases, with 12 bases lying between them. DNA for the CDR3: TGTGCCAGCAGTGTCTCAGGGGCCTATCAGCCCCAGCATTTT. Encoded protein: CASSVSGAYQPQHF. The full variable domain, with the rest looked up from reference TRBV2 and TRBJ1-5, is EPEVTQTPSHQVTQMGQEVILRCVPISNHLYFYWYRQILGQKVEFLVSFYNNEISEKSEIFDDQFSVERPDGSNFTLKIRSTKLEDSAMYFCASSVSGAYQPQHFGDGTRLSIL.

The rearrangement uses TRBV7-2 and TRBJ2-3; TRBD2 is a possible D gene (5 bases). This CDR3 comprises 15 residues. V lost 2 bases to trimming and J lost 2 bases, with 11 bases between them. Germline V gene lookup returns CDR1 SGHTA and CDR2 FQGNSA. The CDR3 DNA follows: TGTGCCAGCAGCTTACCCCCTAGCTACACAGATACGCAGTATTTT. It specifies CASSLPPSYTDTQYF.

This chain joins TRBV19 and TRBJ2-1, with 12 bases that match TRBD2. This CDR3 has 15 amino acids. With V trimmed by 3 bases and J by 7 bases, 4 bases remained unmatched. Germline V gene sequence: CDR1 LNHDA, CDR2 SQIVND (reference sequence). The CDR3 nucleotides are TGTGCCAGTAGTATTGGGACTAGCGGGTGGAATGAGCAGTTCTTC. This encodes CASSIGTSGWNEQFF.

The chain links TRBV20-1 to TRBJ1-3; D is unclear. Germline V gene sequence: CDR1 DFQATT, CDR2 SNEGSKA (reference sequence). The V gene lost 5 bases and the J gene lost 4 bases, with 6 bases spanning the gap. The CDR3 is made up of 11 amino acids. CDR3 coding DNA: TGCAGTGCTCTAACGGGAAACACCATATATTTT. It yields the protein CSALTGNTIYF.

J is TRBJ1-1 and V is TRBV9; no clear D. This CDR3 is 16 amino acids long. V gave up 0 bases and J gave up 0 bases, with 12 bases separating them. Germline values: CDR1 SGDLS, CDR2 YYNGEE. The CDR3 sequence is CASSVDEVLMNTEAFF. The CDR3, as DNA: TGTGCCAGCAGCGTAGACGAGGTTTTAATGAACACTGAAGCTTTCTTT. The full variable domain, its missing parts supplied by reference TRBV9 and TRBJ1-1, is DSGVTQTPKHLITATGQRVTLRCSPRSGDLSVYWYQQSLDQGLQFLIQYYNGEERAKGNILERFSAQQFPDLHSELNLSSLELGDSALYFCASSVDEVLMNTEAFFGQGTRLTVV.

This clone showed up just a few times. The chain links TRBV28 to TRBJ2-7, with TRBD2 matching over 10 bases. The length of the CDR3 is 13 residues. V shed 8 bases, J shed 5 bases, and the junction held 6 bases outside the gene matches. Germline V gene sequence: CDR1 MDHEN, CDR2 SYDVKM. The CDR3 loop is CASESGTSDEQYF. The CDR3 bases are TGTGCCAGCGAGTCCGGGACTAGCGACGAGCAGTACTTC.

The chain uses TRBV15 and TRBJ1-6; no definite D call. CDR3 size: 16 residues. Trimming pared 3 bases from V and 13 bases from J, leaving 22 bases between. CDR1 and CDR2 from the germline V gene are LNHNV and YYDKDF (reference sequence). The CDR3 DNA reads as TGTGCCACCAGCAGGGTGGGGAGAACTCAAAGGATCCCCCTCCACTTT. Protein sequence: CATSRVGRTQRIPLHF.

The genes are TRBV9 and TRBJ2-7, with D possibly TRBD1 on 5 matching bases. Trimming took off 7 bases at V and 7 bases at J, with 15 bases between the two ends. Germline loops: CDR1 SGDLS, CDR2 YYNGEE. This CDR3 is 12 amino acids long. The CDR3 sequence: CASQGFLGEQYF. The DNA for the CDR3 is TGTGCCAGCCAGGGCTTCCTTGGGGAGCAGTACTTC.

The chain combines TRBV16 with TRBJ2-7; possibly TRBD2 for D (7 bases). Per the germline V gene, CDR1 is KGHSY and CDR2 is FQNENV. The CDR3 consists of 16 residues. The germline V and J ends were trimmed by 4 bases and 1 base, with 17 bases remaining between them. The CDR3 nucleotides are TGTGCCAGCAGCCCGAGGGGGGGCATGGGATCCTACGAGCAGTACTTC. Translating it yields CASSPRGGMGSYEQYF.

This clone was found a few times. The chain uses TRBV7-4 and TRBJ2-2, with TRBD1 identical over 10 bases. The germline V gene has CDR1 SGHVT and CDR2 SQSDAQ. J gave up 2 bases and V 5 bases, and 17 bases lay outside the gene matches. The CDR3 is 20 amino acids. CDR3 DNA sequence: TGTGCCAGCAGCCCGAGACGCAACCGGGACAGGGGTCGAAACACCGGGGAGCTGTTTTTT. This sequence encodes CASSPRRNRDRGRNTGELFF.

This chain uses TRBV7-4 with TRBJ1-1; TRBD1 matches at 7 bases. The germline CDR1 and CDR2 sequences are SGHVT and SQSDAQ. This CDR3 comprises 18 residues. The J segment lost 3 bases and the V segment lost 5 bases, leaving 18 bases of the junction unmatched. The CDR3 DNA is TGTGCCAGCAGCCCGCCGAAAAGGGGGCCTGGGGTTGACACTGAAGCTTTCTTT. Protein: CASSPPKRGPGVDTEAFF.

The chain employs TRBV7-2 and TRBJ1-3; 7 bases map to TRBD1. In germline, CDR1 is SGHTA, CDR2 FQGNSA. The CDR3 consists of 17 residues. Trimming removed 1 base from V and 0 bases from J; junction bases left unmatched: 6. The CDR3 is CASSLVLGQPSGNTIYF. In nucleotides, the CDR3 is TGTGCCAGCAGCTTAGTGTTGGGACAGCCCTCTGGAAACACCATATATTTT.

V gene TRBV19 combines with J gene TRBJ2-6; D is possibly TRBD2 (5 bases). V shed 3 bases and J shed 0 bases, with 9 bases lying between them. The CDR3 contains 16 residues. Germline lookup yields CDR1 LNHDA and CDR2 SQIVND (reference sequence). This CDR3 reads CASSMGRISGANVLTF. CDR3 bases: TGTGCCAGTAGTATGGGGAGAATCTCTGGGGCCAACGTCCTGACTTTC.

V is TRBV13 and J is TRBJ2-7; 7 nucleotides agree with TRBD1. The junction had 2 bases not matched to a gene; V was cut back by 4 bases and J by 2 bases. The germline V gene has CDR1 PRHDT and CDR2 FYEKMQ (reference sequence). The CDR3 consists of 13 residues. The CDR3 DNA reads TGTGCCAGCAGCTACAGGGGTCCCTACGAGCAGTACTTC. Protein sequence: CASSYRGPYEQYF.

This chain joins TRBV7-6 and TRBJ2-3, with a weak D call TRBD2 (5 bases). The CDR3 has 16 residues. Trimming removed 1 base at V and 2 bases at J, with 13 bases between. Germline-derived CDR1 and CDR2 are SGHVS and FNYEAQ. The CDR3 DNA is TGTGCCAGCAGCTTAGGTGAGGGCGGAATCACAGATACGCAGTATTTT. Translated, it gives CASSLGEGGITDTQYF.

This clone appeared a few times. The CDR3: CASSTSRHQQYF. Written as DNA, the CDR3 is TGTGCCAGCAGCACGTCCAGACACCAGCAGTACTTC. This chain uses TRBV21-1 with TRBJ2-7; the D call in the table, TRBD1, was not verified against the DNA. TRBV21-1 is listed as a pseudogene. This CDR3 contains 12 residues.

This sequence joins TRBV15 and TRBJ1-4, with a weak D call TRBD1 (6 bases). The CDR3 totals 15 residues. The V gene lost 9 bases and the J gene lost 3 bases, with 17 bases spanning the gap. CDR1 LNHNV and CDR2 YYDKDF come from the germline V gene (reference sequence). CDR3 nucleotides: TGTGCCACTAACAGGGCGCGTGGTGCTAATGAAAAACTGTTTTTT. It encodes CATNRARGANEKLFF. The full variable domain, in which reference TRBV15 and TRBJ1-4 provide the parts outside the CDR3, is DAMVIQNPRYQVTQFGKPVTLSCSQTLNHNVMYWYQQKSSQAPKLLFHYYDKDFNNEADTPDNFQSRRPNTSFCFLDIRSPGLGDTAMYLCATNRARGANEKLFFGSGTQLSVL.

A word on this clone: Mismatch with germline at one junction end may stem from a read error. The CDR3: CAGSWGGTYEQYF. The DNA of the CDR3 is TGTGCCGGCAGTTGGGGGGGTACCTACGAGCAGTACTTC. This sequence joins TRBV2 and TRBJ2-7, with 7 positions matching TRBD2. This CDR3 region has 13 residues. CDR1 SNHLY and CDR2 FYNNEI come from the germline V gene.

This chain links TRBV9 with TRBJ2-1; a weak D match, TRBD2 (5 bases). The germline CDR1 and CDR2 sequences are SGDLS and YYNGEE. The ends were cut back, 0 bases at V and 0 bases at J, with 7 bases in the middle. The CDR3 is made up of 15 amino acids. CDR3 nucleotide sequence: TGTGCCAGCAGCGTAGTGGGGAGCTCCTACAATGAGCAGTTCTTC. Amino acid sequence: CASSVVGSSYNEQFF.

This chain uses TRBV6-5 with TRBJ2-3; TRBD1 agrees at 9 bases. The germline gives CDR1 MNHEY, CDR2 SVGAGI. J lost 5 bases, V lost 0 bases, and 6 bases had no gene match. The CDR3 totals 16 residues. The CDR3 DNA is TGTGCCAGCAGTTACTCGAGACAGGGGGGAGGAGATACGCAGTATTTT. It yields the protein CASSYSRQGGGDTQYF.